Each of the 7 T cell receptor beta chains below was sequenced from the same sample in a study of CD8 T cells in ankylosing spondylitis (dated by TCRdb to about 2017). Libraries were prepared through 5' RACE. TCRdb lists the instrument as Illumina HiSeq 2500. TCRdb reanalyzed the raw reads on its own, using fastp at Q25 for trimming and MiXCR for clone calling, and kept in-frame beta chains. When rows share a CDR3 protein, they turn into one entry using the most common DNA and genes. The sample data list around 180,000 distinct CDR3 sequences, and roughly 20% of these were observed just once. Around 4.7% of the sample is held by the ten biggest clonotypes. Sequencing was carried out using blood, either unsorted or a sorted T cell fraction (not recorded which). Receptors originate from a male donor aged 5-29 years with ankylosing spondylitis or in good health (not recorded which). Donor details come from another sample of the same person, matched by shared clones.

This clonotype has at least ten counts. This rearrangement joins TRBV5-6 to TRBJ2-1; the match to TRBD2 covers 9 bases. CDR3 length: 15 residues. CDR1 and CDR2 (germline): SGHDT, YYEEEE. V lost 3 bases, J lost 5 bases, and 6 bases stayed unmatched. The chain's CDR3 is CASSSGLAVNNEQFF. In DNA form, the CDR3 reads TGTGCCAGCAGCTCGGGACTAGCAGTTAACAATGAGCAGTTCTTC.

This clonotype was counted at least ten times. The chain has TRBV27 and TRBJ1-1; 7 bases align to TRBD1. Losses at the gene ends were 4 bases for V and 5 bases for J; bases not matched to a gene: 4. CDR1 is MNHEY, CDR2 SMNVEV, per germline (reference sequence). This CDR3 is 13 amino acids long. The CDR3 loop is CASSYRGVTEAFF. The CDR3, as DNA: TGTGCCAGCAGTTACAGGGGAGTGACTGAAGCTTTCTTT.

This clonotype was seen at least ten times. This chain connects TRBV10-3 to TRBJ2-7; D is unresolved. This CDR3 is built from 13 residues. From germline, CDR1 is ENHRY and CDR2 SYGVKD. V shed 3 bases and J shed 1 base, with 7 bases lying between them. For the CDR3, the DNA is TGTGCCATCAGTGACCCTTTATCCTACGAGCAGTACTTC. This translates into CAISDPLSYEQYF.

This clonotype came up many times. The chain recombines TRBV12-3 or TRBV12-4 with TRBJ2-2, with 12 bases identical to TRBD2. This CDR3 comprises 16 residues. Trimming took 5 bases from V and 4 from J; bases not matched to a gene: 5. The chain's CDR3 is CASSLLAGGRTGELFF. The CDR3 DNA sequence: TGTGCCAGCAGTCTCCTAGCGGGAGGGCGCACCGGGGAGCTGTTTTTT.

This clonotype was observed at least ten times. The chain recombines TRBV20-1 with TRBJ2-2; D might be TRBD2 (5 bases). The CDR3 spans 14 residues. Looked up from germline, CDR1 is DFQATT and CDR2 is SNEGSKA (reference sequence). Trimming took 5 bases from V and 5 from J, leaving 15 bases between them. The CDR3 DNA reads as TGCAGTGCTTCGAATAGGGAGAGAACCGGGGAGCTGTTTTTT. Amino acids: CSASNRERTGELFF.

This clonotype was counted many times. This chain uses TRBV5-1 with TRBJ2-1, with D perhaps matching TRBD1 (5 bases). CDR3 length: 15 residues. Deletions cut 0 bases from V and 7 bases from J, with 14 bases between. CDR1 and CDR2 from the germline V gene are SGHRS and YFSETQ. CDR3 protein: CASSLVGATANEQFF. CDR3 DNA sequence: TGCGCCAGCAGCTTGGTAGGGGCAACCGCGAATGAGCAGTTCTTC. Full variable domain (remainder filled in from reference TRBV5-1 and TRBJ2-1): KAGVTQTPRYLIKTRGQQVTLSCSPISGHRSVSWYQQTPGQGLQFLFEYFSETQRNKGNFPGRFSGRQFSNSRSEMNVSTLELGDSALYLCASSLVGATANEQFFGPGTRLTVL.

The rearrangement uses TRBV6-5 and TRBJ1-1; the D is unclear. Germline V gives CDR1 MNHEY, CDR2 SVGAGI. The CDR3 has 11 residues. Trimming pared 6 bases from V and 7 bases from J, leaving 9 bases between. DNA of the CDR3: TGTGCCAGCAGAAGAGGGCTTGAAGCTTTCTTT. Its protein is CASRRGLEAFF.